The following is a T cell receptor (beta chain) sequence with its context. Antigen unknown. The CDR3 has 15 residues. CDR1 is SNHLY and CDR2 is FYNNEI in the germline V gene. The sample originates from a study of CXCR3-negative and CXCR3-positive naive CD8 T cells. All TRB cDNA libraries came from 5' RACE performed with UMI labels. TCRdb reanalyzed the 5' RACE reads, giving one entry per CDR3 protein sequence and no DNA. Reported are 75,000 to 100,000 distinct CDR3 sequences; the ten largest clones contain 1.1%. Study observations and caveats: TRBV-TRBJ usage was similar across naive CXCR3 subsets but distinct in memory cells. Comparably high diversity was seen in both naive subsets, and much lower diversity in memory CD8+ cells. The study found more hydrophobic TRB CDR3s in CXCR3-positive naive cells than in CXCR3-negative naive cells.

The sequence was collected from a human donor in good health. Some clones in this sample may be carry-over from other donors' samples. The genes are TRBV2 and TRBJ1-5. Sequenced material: naive CXCR3+ CD8+ T cells from blood. Subset in this sample: CD45RO-CCR7+CD27+CD95- naive CD8+ T cells expressing CXCR3 (TNR3+). CDR3 sequence: CASSEALSFNQPQHF.